Given below is one T cell receptor (beta chain) in context. Its antigen is currently not known. No base qualities exist here, and no much larger clone lies one base off it. The immunoSEQ Assay, a bias-controlled multiplex PCR, was used to amplify TCRbeta CDR3 regions from genomic DNA. In the source study's methods: Nucleated cell counts per sample were estimated from amplification of reference gene primers within the assay. To quantify the absolute abundance of each unique TCRbeta CDR3 rearrangement, sequence reads were collapsed and filtered. For each sample, productive Simpson clonality was calculated as the square root of Simpson's diversity index across productive rearrangements. Imported from immuneACCESS, the table was reduced by TCRdb to in-frame sequences with V and J called. These copies leave out some clones; in studies compared against another copy, an unresolved V gene accounts for under half, and the cause of the remainder is not known. The V and J calls and clone size are taken from that table; D and trimming were inferred from the DNA. In this sample the table shows roughly 200,000 clones, roughly 84% of which occur a single time. The leading ten clones occupy approximately 3% of the sample.

From cysteine to phenylalanine, the CDR3 is 16 amino acids long. Only the CDR3 DNA stays, 48 bases, in frame from base 1. CDR1 and CDR2, looked up from the germline V gene, are MNHNS and SASEGT. V loses 4 bases at its end and J loses 8 bases; junction bases beyond the gene matches: 13. This entry belongs to a study of blood T cell repertoires in COVID-19 (dated by TCRdb to the early 2020s). Looking at the study overall: The collaborator samples originated in the United States, Italy and Spain and spanned the acute and convalescent phases of COVID-19. Where available, HLA class I and class II types were obtained from metadata supplied by the sample provider rather than from assay-based typing. The dataset comprised deeply sampled blood TCRbeta repertoires from subjects exposed to, actively infected with, or recovered from COVID-19. Samples came from the ongoing ImmuneRACE study (first 160 participants) plus 1,254 subjects from 6 global collaborators. The repertoires were released in a freely available public database meant as a resource for research on the immune response to SARS-CoV-2. The sample metadata nearly always contained a de-identified subject ID, COVID-19 status, age in years and sex. The prospective study material was composed of cDNA or gDNA derived from T cells, B-cell-depleted T cells, or PBMCs.

Overall study results and their limits: How much clinical and demographic metadata was included differed by source and by participant, and the metadata was provided uncurated.

Enrolling through a virtual design, the prospective study's participants ranged in age from roughly 18 to 89 years and lived across roughly 24 United States geographic areas. Cohort assignment in the prospective study relied on participant-reported clinical history from a screening survey and a study questionnaire. Exposed participants had been in contact, within 2 weeks of entering the study, with a person who had a PCR-confirmed or clinician-diagnosed case of COVID-19. Each participant in the prospective study had whole blood, serum and a nasopharyngeal or oropharyngeal swab collected by mobile phlebotomists. Participants in the prospective study had the option to provide additional blood draws and questionnaires over an approximately 2-month period. Prospective study blood samples were shipped either frozen or at room temperature before DNA extraction.

The receptor chain draws on TRBV6-1 and TRBJ1-4, and 7 bases in between align with TRBD1. Sequenced material: PBMCs or T cells enriched from blood (not recorded which). The source of this sequence is a woman in her twenties or thirties who had been exposed to COVID-19. The bases are TGTGCCAGCAGTGGATCAGGGGGTTTAATGTCCGAAAAACTGTTTTTT. Translation gives CASSGSGGLMSEKLFF.